This TCR beta chain is from a study of blood T cells in healthy people across ages. Study-wide findings and caveats: Naive CD4+ cell counts and diversity both ran higher in long-lived than in aged donors. Estimated diversity, derived from one million T cells, was regarded as an underestimate. Naive and antigen-experienced cells could not be conclusively compared, given unsorted PBMCs.

Germline assignment: CDR1 MNHNY and CDR2 SVGAGI (reference sequence). The V segment lost 6 bases and the J segment 1 base; nucleotides outside the gene matches: 4. There are 14 residues in the CDR3. In regard to this clonotype: The antigen is not known.

The amount of total RNA extracted per sample was at least 5.5 micrograms. PCR was performed a second time for roughly 7 to 12 cycles using a sample-barcoded 5' primer and a J-beta primer mix. Each CDR3 protein gets one entry after TCRdb re-called the 5' RACE reads with MiXCR. In the table there are 1.8 million or so distinct CDR3 sequences, around 40% of which are singletons. This TCR was sampled from a human donor in good health. The V and J genes are TRBV6-6 and TRBJ1-1; TRBD1 matches 8 bases. The sample comprised blood. The CDR3 DNA is TGTGCCAGCAGCTCGGGACAGGCGAACACTGAAGCTTTCTTT. Translated, it gives CASSSGQANTEAFF.